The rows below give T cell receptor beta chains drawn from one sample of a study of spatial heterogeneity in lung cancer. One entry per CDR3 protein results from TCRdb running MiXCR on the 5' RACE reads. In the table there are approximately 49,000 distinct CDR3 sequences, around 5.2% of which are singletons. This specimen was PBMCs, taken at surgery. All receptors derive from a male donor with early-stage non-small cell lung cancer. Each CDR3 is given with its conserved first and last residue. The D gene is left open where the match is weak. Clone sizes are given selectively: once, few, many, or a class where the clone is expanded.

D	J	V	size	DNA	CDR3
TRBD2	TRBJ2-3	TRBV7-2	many	TGTGCCAGCAGCCTATCCCAGCGGGAGAACTGGGAAGATACGCAGTATTTT	CASSLSQRENWEDTQYF
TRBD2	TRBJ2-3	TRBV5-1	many	TGCGCCAGCAGCCATCTGGGCCGACTAGCGGGTAGATTCACAGATACGCAGTATTTT	CASSHLGRLAGRFTDTQYF
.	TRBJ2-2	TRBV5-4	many	TGTGCCAGCAGCTCCCTGGGGGCGAACACCGGGGAGCTGTTTTTT	CASSSLGANTGELFF
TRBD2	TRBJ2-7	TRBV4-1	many	TGCGCCAGCAGCCAAGATCCAGCGGGAGGGTACGAGCAGTACTTC	CASSQDPAGGYEQYF
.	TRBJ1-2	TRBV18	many	TGTGCCAGCTCCTTCTCGAGGACTAACTATGGCTACACCTTC	CASSFSRTNYGYTF
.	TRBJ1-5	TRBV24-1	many	TGTGCCACCATTGCGGGGGATAGCAATCAGCCCCAGCATTTT	CATIAGDSNQPQHF
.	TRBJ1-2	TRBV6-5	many	TGTGCCAGCAGTTACTCCGACAGTAGGGAGAATGGCTACACCTTC	CASSYSDSRENGYTF
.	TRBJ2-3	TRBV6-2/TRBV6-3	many	TGTGCCAGCAGTTTGTATGGGGGCGACACAGATACGCAGTATTTT	CASSLYGGDTDTQYF
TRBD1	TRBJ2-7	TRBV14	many	TGTGCCAGCAGCCGTGACAGGGGGCTCCACGAGCAGTACTTC	CASSRDRGLHEQYF
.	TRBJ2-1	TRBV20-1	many	TGCAGTGCTAGAGGGGAAGGCGGTTGGGGAGCCCCTATGTCCTACAATGAGCAGTTCTTC	CSARGEGGWGAPMSYNEQFF
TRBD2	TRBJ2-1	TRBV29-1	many	TGCAGCGTTGCCGGGAGGGCCCCCAATGAGCAGTTCTTC	CSVAGRAPNEQFF
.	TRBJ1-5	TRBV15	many	TGTGCCACCAAAGGGGAAGGGCAGCCCCAGCATTTT	CATKGEGQPQHF
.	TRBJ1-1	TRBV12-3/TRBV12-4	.	TGTGCCAGCACCCCGACATCGGCCACTGAAGCTTTCTTT	CASTPTSATEAFF
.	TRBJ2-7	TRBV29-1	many	TGCAGCGTTGAAGGGCAGGCGGACGAGCAGTACTTC	CSVEGQADEQYF
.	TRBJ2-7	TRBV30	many	TGTGCCTGGAGTGTACTGCCCGGGACCTACGAGCAGTACTTC	CAWSVLPGTYEQYF
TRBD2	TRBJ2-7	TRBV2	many	TGTGCCAGCAGTGAAGCGCTTCGGCGGGAGCTCTACGAGCAGTACTTC	CASSEALRRELYEQYF
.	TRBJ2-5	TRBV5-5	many	TGTGCCAGCAGCTACGGCAGCCAAGAGACCCAGTACTTC	CASSYGSQETQYF
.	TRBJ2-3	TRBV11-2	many	TGTGCCAGCAGCTTAGCTGATACGCAGTATTTT	CASSLADTQYF
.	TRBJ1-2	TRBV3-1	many	TGTGCCAGCAGCCAAGTTTTGTCTCAAAGCGGTGGCTACACCTTC	CASSQVLSQSGGYTF
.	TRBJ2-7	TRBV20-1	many	TGCAGTGCTGAAGGGGGCTACGAGCAGTACTTC	CSAEGGYEQYF
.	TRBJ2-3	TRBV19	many	TGTGCCAGTAGGAAGGCGGCCACAGATACGCAGTATTTT	CASRKAATDTQYF
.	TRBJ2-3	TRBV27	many	TGTGCCAGCAGTTCGGTCGATCAAACAGATACGCAGTATTTT	CASSSVDQTDTQYF
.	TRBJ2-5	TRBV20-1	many	TGCAGTGCGTGGACCAAAGAGACCCAGTACTTC	CSAWTKETQYF
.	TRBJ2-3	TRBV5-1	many	TGCGCCAGCAGCTTGGTCGGCCAATACACAGATACGCAGTATTTT	CASSLVGQYTDTQYF
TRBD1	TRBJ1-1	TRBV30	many	TGTGCCTGGAGTTTTAGGGACAGGAACACTGAAGCTTTCTTT	CAWSFRDRNTEAFF
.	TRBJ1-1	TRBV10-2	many	TGCGCCAGCACCCCCGGCCCCACAGGGTATGAAGCTTTCTTT	CASTPGPTGYEAFF
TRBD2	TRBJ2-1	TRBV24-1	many	TGTGCCACCAGTGACCCCGGGACTAGCGGGAGTCCCCATGAGCAGTTCTTC	CATSDPGTSGSPHEQFF
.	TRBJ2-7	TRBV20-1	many	TGCAGTGCTAGTTTTGCGGGACCCTCAGAGCAGTACTTC	CSASFAGPSEQYF
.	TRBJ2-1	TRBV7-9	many	TGTGCCAGCAGCTTAGCGGGCCTACTTGATGAGCAGTTCTTC	CASSLAGLLDEQFF
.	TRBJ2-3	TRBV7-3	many	TGTGCCAGCAGCTTCGGACTTAGCACAGATACGCAGTATTTT	CASSFGLSTDTQYF
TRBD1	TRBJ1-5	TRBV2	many	TGTGCCAGCAGAACAGGGGCCGGGAGCAATCAGCCCCAGCATTTT	CASRTGAGSNQPQHF
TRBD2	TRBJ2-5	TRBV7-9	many	TGTGCCAGCAGCAACCTAGCGGGAGGGGGCGAGACCCAGTACTTC	CASSNLAGGGETQYF
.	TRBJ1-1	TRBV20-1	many	TGCAGTGCCAACAAGAACACTGAAGCTTTCTTT	CSANKNTEAFF
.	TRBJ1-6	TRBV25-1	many	TGTGCCAGCAGCTGGAGCAATAATTCACCCCTCCACTTT	CASSWSNNSPLHF
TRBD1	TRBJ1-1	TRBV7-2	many	TGTGCCAGCAGCATATCCCAGGGGGCCGGGGAAGCTTTCTTT	CASSISQGAGEAFF
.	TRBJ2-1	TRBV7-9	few	TGTGCCAGCAGCTTATTGGTGGGGACCTTGGGCAATGAGCAGTTCTTC	CASSLLVGTLGNEQFF
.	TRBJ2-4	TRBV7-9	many	TGTTCACTCTCTCCAGCTTTGGCCGCCTGGGACATTCAGTACTTC	CSLSPALAAWDIQYF
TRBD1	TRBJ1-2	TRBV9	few	TGTGCCAGCAGCCCCCGGACAGGAACCCTTAACTATGGCTACACCTTC	CASSPRTGTLNYGYTF
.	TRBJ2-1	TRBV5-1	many	TGCGCCAGCAGCTTGGAGGGTGCTCAGTTCTTC	CASSLEGAQFF
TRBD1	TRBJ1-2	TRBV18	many	TGTGCCAGCTCACCGTTCAGGGGGCGCCGGGGCTACACCTTC	CASSPFRGRRGYTF
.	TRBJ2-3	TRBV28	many	TGTGCCAGCAGACCCTACCGGGGGCCAGATACGCAGTATTTT	CASRPYRGPDTQYF
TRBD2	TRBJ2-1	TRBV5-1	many	TGCGCCAGCAGCTTGAACAGCGGGAGAGGGTTCGAGCAGTTCTTC	CASSLNSGRGFEQFF
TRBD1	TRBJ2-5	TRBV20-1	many	TGCAGTGCTGGGACAGGGGGGGAGACCCAGTACTTC	CSAGTGGETQYF
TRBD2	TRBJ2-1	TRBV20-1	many	TGCAGTGCTCTAAGGCAGTCGGGACTAGCGGGGGGAATGTTGGAGTCCTACAATGAGCAGTTCTTC	CSALRQSGLAGGMLESYNEQFF
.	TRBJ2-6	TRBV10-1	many	TGCGCCAGCAGTGCTGGGAGCTCTGGGGCCAACGTCCTGACTTTC	CASSAGSSGANVLTF
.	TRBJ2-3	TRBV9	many	TGTGCCAGCAGCGTAGGTCCCAGGGCAAGCACAGATACGCAGTATTTT	CASSVGPRASTDTQYF